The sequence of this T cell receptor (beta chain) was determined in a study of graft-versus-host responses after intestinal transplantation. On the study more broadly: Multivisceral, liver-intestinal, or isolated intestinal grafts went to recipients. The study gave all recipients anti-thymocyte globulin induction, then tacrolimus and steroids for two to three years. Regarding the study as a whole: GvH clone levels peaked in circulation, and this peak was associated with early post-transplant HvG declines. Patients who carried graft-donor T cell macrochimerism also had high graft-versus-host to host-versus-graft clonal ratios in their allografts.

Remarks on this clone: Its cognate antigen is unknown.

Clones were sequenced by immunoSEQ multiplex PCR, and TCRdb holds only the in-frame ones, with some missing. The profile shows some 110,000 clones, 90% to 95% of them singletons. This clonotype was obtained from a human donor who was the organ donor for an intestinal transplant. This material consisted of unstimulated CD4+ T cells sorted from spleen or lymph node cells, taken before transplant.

The CDR3 region has the DNA TGTGCCAGCAGCTTGGAGGGGGGAGGCGAAAAACTGTTTTTT. The encoded protein is CASSLEGGGEKLFF. The rearrangement joins TRBV5-6 to TRBJ1-4, with D possibly TRBD1 on 6 matching bases. The CDR3 covers 14 residues. Germline CDR1 is SGHDT and CDR2 is YYEEEE. The V and J ends lost 0 bases and 8 bases respectively, with 11 bases between them.